The entry below gives a single T cell receptor (beta chain) sequence along with its context. The V gene's germline CDR1 is KGHSH and CDR2 LQKENI. After removal of 1 base from V and 3 bases from J, the junction contained 2 bases not matched to a gene. The CDR3 length is 14 residues. Described time point: baseline, week 1 (first vaccination visit). The treatment: pre-vaccination baseline after standard-of-care therapy. The data were produced by immunoSEQ multiplex PCR, yet TCRdb's version contains in-frame clones alone and is incomplete. The sample contains about 66,000 clones, roughly 85% of which appear only once. These data originate in a study of a mutant IDH1 vaccine in newly diagnosed glioma.

The V call is TRBV18, the J call TRBJ2-5; 7 bases align to TRBD2. The sample was PBMCs, taken from a glioma patient treated with radiotherapy, temozolomide or both. The receptor comes from a man younger than 40 with glioma. The CDR3 loop reads CASSPRGTKETQYF. The CDR3 DNA is TGTGCCAGCTCACCACGGGGGACTAAAGAGACCCAGTACTTC. Supplemented by reference TRBV18 and TRBJ2-5, the full variable domain reads NAGVMQNPRHLVRRRGQEARLRCSPMKGHSHVYWYRQLPEEGLKFMVYLQKENIIDESGMPKERFSAEFPKEGPSILRIQQVVRGDSAAYFCASSPRGTKETQYFGPGTRLLVL.